Listed below are T cell receptor beta chains from one sample, sequenced in a study of T cell responses to AZD1222 COVID-19 vaccine. Sequencing used immunoSEQ multiplex PCR; TCRdb keeps in-frame clones, though not all of them. The sample carries 150,000 to 200,000 clones, 85% to 95% recorded once. The sample was peripheral blood, taken on day 0 of AZD1222 vaccination. The receptors were gathered from an adult in good health. Both conserved end residues are part of each CDR3. D genes are given only for firm matches. Rows may omit the clone size; those that give it use once, few, many or a size class.

j_call: TRBJ1-2; clone_size: NA; d_call: NA; v_call: TRBV7-9; cdr3_nt: TGTGCCAGCAGCTTAGGAGGGGGTCGGCAGGGAACCAATTATGGCTACACCTTC; cdr3_aa: CASSLGGGRQGTNYGYTF
j_call: TRBJ2-7; clone_size: NA; d_call: NA; v_call: TRBV3-1/TRBV3-2; cdr3_nt: TGTGCCAGCAGCCAAGCAGGGGTTACCGAGCAGTACTTC; cdr3_aa: CASSQAGVTEQYF
j_call: TRBJ1-1; clone_size: NA; d_call: NA; v_call: TRBV7-3; cdr3_nt: TGTGCCAGCAGCTTAGGGCTTGCGAACACTGAAGCTTTCTTT; cdr3_aa: CASSLGLANTEAFF
j_call: TRBJ1-5; clone_size: NA; d_call: TRBD1; v_call: TRBV4-1; cdr3_nt: TGCGCCAGCAGCCAGCTGGGACAGGGTAGGAATCAGCCCCAGCATTTT; cdr3_aa: CASSQLGQGRNQPQHF
j_call: TRBJ1-1; clone_size: NA; d_call: NA; v_call: TRBV30; cdr3_nt: TGTGCCTGGAGAGGGGAGGGTGTTGCTGAAGCTTTCTTT; cdr3_aa: CAWRGEGVAEAFF
j_call: TRBJ2-7; clone_size: NA; d_call: NA; v_call: TRBV7-2; cdr3_nt: TGTGCCAGCAGCTTAGAGGCAGACAAGAGCTCCTACAAGCAGTACTTC; cdr3_aa: CASSLEADKSSYKQYF
j_call: TRBJ2-2; clone_size: NA; d_call: TRBD1; v_call: TRBV4-2; cdr3_nt: TGTGCCAGCAGCCCTGTGACAGGGGAAGGCACCGGGGAGCTGTTTTTT; cdr3_aa: CASSPVTGEGTGELFF
j_call: TRBJ1-5; clone_size: NA; d_call: NA; v_call: TRBV7-9; cdr3_nt: TGTGCCAGCAGCGCTACGGGCGTGGGGCAGGGCAATCAGCCCCAGCATTTT; cdr3_aa: CASSATGVGQGNQPQHF
j_call: TRBJ1-2; clone_size: once; d_call: NA; v_call: TRBV5-6; cdr3_nt: TGTGCCAGCAGCTTGCAGGGGCCCGGCTACACCTTC; cdr3_aa: CASSLQGPGYTF
j_call: TRBJ2-1; clone_size: NA; d_call: NA; v_call: TRBV18; cdr3_nt: TGTGCCAGCTCACCACCGGCAGGTGGTAGTGAGCAGTTCTTC; cdr3_aa: CASSPPAGGSEQFF
j_call: TRBJ1-5; clone_size: NA; d_call: TRBD1; v_call: TRBV6-2/TRBV6-3; cdr3_nt: TGTGCCAGCAGTGGGACAGGGGGGTTACAGCCCCAGCATTTT; cdr3_aa: CASSGTGGLQPQHF
j_call: TRBJ2-1; clone_size: NA; d_call: TRBD2; v_call: TRBV7-2; cdr3_nt: TGTGCCAGCAACCCAACTAGCGGGGGGTACAATGAGCAGTTCTTC; cdr3_aa: CASNPTSGGYNEQFF
j_call: TRBJ2-3; clone_size: NA; d_call: NA; v_call: TRBV4-1; cdr3_nt: TGCGCCAGCAGCCAAGGTCAGTTTTTCACAGATACGCAGTATTTT; cdr3_aa: CASSQGQFFTDTQYF
j_call: TRBJ1-6; clone_size: once; d_call: NA; v_call: TRBV5-1; cdr3_nt: TGCGCCAGCAGCCCTGACGGTTTTGCTATGAATTCACCCCTCCACTTT; cdr3_aa: CASSPDGFAMNSPLHF
j_call: TRBJ1-5; clone_size: once; d_call: NA; v_call: TRBV7-2; cdr3_nt: TGTGCCAGCAGCTTCCCACCCGAGCCCCAGCATTTT; cdr3_aa: CASSFPPEPQHF
j_call: TRBJ1-6; clone_size: NA; d_call: NA; v_call: TRBV3-1/TRBV3-2; cdr3_nt: TGTGCCAGCAGCCAAGATTTAGCAGGGCAGTTCCACTTT; cdr3_aa: CASSQDLAGQFHF
j_call: TRBJ2-1; clone_size: NA; d_call: NA; v_call: TRBV29-1; cdr3_nt: TGCAGCGTTGAGGAGGGTAGCTCCAATGAGCAGTTCTTC; cdr3_aa: CSVEEGSSNEQFF
j_call: TRBJ1-6; clone_size: once; d_call: TRBD1; v_call: TRBV4-3; cdr3_nt: TGCGCCAGCAGCCGAGGACAGGGGGTTAATTCACCCCTCCACTTT; cdr3_aa: CASSRGQGVNSPLHF
j_call: TRBJ2-5; clone_size: NA; d_call: NA; v_call: TRBV7-2; cdr3_nt: TGTGCCAGCAGCCCTGGGACCAACCTGCGGGCCCAGTACTTC; cdr3_aa: CASSPGTNLRAQYF
j_call: TRBJ2-3; clone_size: NA; d_call: TRBD2; v_call: TRBV7-2; cdr3_nt: TGTGCCAGCAGCTTATCAATCGCTAGCGGGGGGGCGGATACGCAGTATTTT; cdr3_aa: CASSLSIASGGADTQYF
j_call: TRBJ2-5; clone_size: NA; d_call: NA; v_call: TRBV28; cdr3_nt: TGTGCCAGCAGTGGGACCCCGGAGGAGACCCAGTACTTC; cdr3_aa: CASSGTPEETQYF
j_call: TRBJ2-1; clone_size: NA; d_call: NA; v_call: TRBV3-1/TRBV3-2; cdr3_nt: TGTGCCAGCAGCCAAGATGCGGCCAATGAGCAGTTCTTC; cdr3_aa: CASSQDAANEQFF
j_call: TRBJ1-1; clone_size: NA; d_call: NA; v_call: TRBV30; cdr3_nt: TGTGCCTGGAGTGTTAGTACGGCCACTGAAGCTTTCTTT; cdr3_aa: CAWSVSTATEAFF
j_call: TRBJ1-4; clone_size: NA; d_call: TRBD1; v_call: TRBV5-4; cdr3_nt: TGTGCCAGCAGCCTGACAGGGTCTAATGAAAAACTGTTTTTT; cdr3_aa: CASSLTGSNEKLFF
j_call: TRBJ2-3; clone_size: NA; d_call: NA; v_call: TRBV3-1/TRBV3-2; cdr3_nt: TGTGCCAGCAGCCAAGATCTCCGGGGGCAGTATTTT; cdr3_aa: CASSQDLRGQYF
j_call: TRBJ2-2; clone_size: NA; d_call: NA; v_call: TRBV6-2/TRBV6-3; cdr3_nt: TGTGCCAGCAGTACGGGTGCGCACACCGGGGAGCTGTTTTTT; cdr3_aa: CASSTGAHTGELFF
j_call: TRBJ1-2; clone_size: NA; d_call: TRBD1; v_call: TRBV9; cdr3_nt: TGTGCCAGCAGCGTTGCACCGGGACAGGGAGATGGCTACACCTTC; cdr3_aa: CASSVAPGQGDGYTF
j_call: TRBJ2-1; clone_size: NA; d_call: NA; v_call: TRBV15; cdr3_nt: TGTGCCACCAGCAGAGATCAGGCGAGGTCGGCAGATGAGCAGTTCTTC; cdr3_aa: CATSRDQARSADEQFF
j_call: TRBJ1-6; clone_size: NA; d_call: NA; v_call: TRBV3-1/TRBV3-2; cdr3_nt: TGTGCCAGCAGCCAAGATATGGGGGCCAGTAATTCACCCCTCCACTTT; cdr3_aa: CASSQDMGASNSPLHF
j_call: TRBJ2-5; clone_size: NA; d_call: NA; v_call: TRBV7-6; cdr3_nt: TGTGCCAGCAGCCTACCGGGACAATATCAAGAGACCCAGTACTTC; cdr3_aa: CASSLPGQYQETQYF
j_call: TRBJ2-2; clone_size: NA; d_call: NA; v_call: TRBV2; cdr3_nt: TGTGCCAGCAGTGCGAGGTGGGGGACCGGGGAGCTGTTTTTT; cdr3_aa: CASSARWGTGELFF
j_call: TRBJ1-2; clone_size: NA; d_call: TRBD1; v_call: TRBV3-1/TRBV3-2; cdr3_nt: TGTGCCAGCAGCCAAGAAGACAGGGCCTATGGCTACACCTTC; cdr3_aa: CASSQEDRAYGYTF
j_call: TRBJ1-4; clone_size: NA; d_call: NA; v_call: TRBV6-1; cdr3_nt: TGTGCCAGCAGTGAAACAGGGACTAATGAAAAACTGTTTTTT; cdr3_aa: CASSETGTNEKLFF
j_call: TRBJ1-1; clone_size: NA; d_call: NA; v_call: TRBV4-3; cdr3_nt: TGCGCCAGCAGCCAAGACAGGGGAGGATCAATGAACACTGAAGCTTTCTTT; cdr3_aa: CASSQDRGGSMNTEAFF
j_call: TRBJ2-1; clone_size: NA; d_call: NA; v_call: TRBV12-5; cdr3_nt: TGTGCTAGTGGAGGGGGGCTCCGGCTCTACAATGAGCAGTTCTTC; cdr3_aa: CASGGGLRLYNEQFF
j_call: TRBJ1-6; clone_size: NA; d_call: NA; v_call: TRBV9; cdr3_nt: TGTGCCAGCTCCCTCCATGAGGGAAATTCACCCCTCCACTTT; cdr3_aa: CASSLHEGNSPLHF
j_call: TRBJ2-1; clone_size: NA; d_call: NA; v_call: TRBV11-2; cdr3_nt: TGTGCCAGCAGCTCTGTAAAACAGGGCAATGAGCAGTTCTTC; cdr3_aa: CASSSVKQGNEQFF
j_call: TRBJ1-6; clone_size: NA; d_call: NA; v_call: TRBV4-3; cdr3_nt: TGCGCCAGCAGCCAAGTGGCAAATAATTCACCCCTCCACTTT; cdr3_aa: CASSQVANNSPLHF
j_call: TRBJ1-3; clone_size: NA; d_call: NA; v_call: TRBV27; cdr3_nt: TGTGCCAGCAGTAAGGGTAGAGGTCTCGGAAACACCATATATTTT; cdr3_aa: CASSKGRGLGNTIYF
j_call: TRBJ1-1; clone_size: NA; d_call: TRBD1; v_call: TRBV11-3; cdr3_nt: TGTGCCAGCAGCCCGGGACAGGGGTTCATGAACACTGAAGCTTTCTTT; cdr3_aa: CASSPGQGFMNTEAFF
j_call: TRBJ2-5; clone_size: NA; d_call: TRBD2; v_call: TRBV7-2; cdr3_nt: TGTGCCAGCAGCTCGGCCTTTGGCGGGGGTCAAGAGACCCAGTACTTC; cdr3_aa: CASSSAFGGGQETQYF
j_call: TRBJ1-2; clone_size: NA; d_call: NA; v_call: TRBV7-2; cdr3_nt: TGTGCCAGCAGCTTGTACGGCTCGGGAGACTATGGCTACACCTTC; cdr3_aa: CASSLYGSGDYGYTF
j_call: TRBJ2-7; clone_size: once; d_call: TRBD1; v_call: TRBV4-1; cdr3_nt: TGCGCCAGCAGCCGAGGACAGGGAATTGGACACGAGCAGTACTTC; cdr3_aa: CASSRGQGIGHEQYF
j_call: TRBJ2-5; clone_size: NA; d_call: NA; v_call: TRBV7-2; cdr3_nt: TGTGCCAGCAGCTTAGATGCCTTTACCCAGTACTTC; cdr3_aa: CASSLDAFTQYF